The sequence of this TCR beta chain was determined in a study of graft-versus-host responses after intestinal transplantation. Study background: Recipients got multivisceral, liver-intestinal, or isolated intestinal transplants. The study's findings and limits: GvH clone levels peaked in circulation, and this peak was associated with early post-transplant HvG declines. The study found high graft-versus-host to host-versus-graft clonal ratios in allografts of patients with graft-donor T cell macrochimerism.

Of note for this clone: Antigen unknown.

This CDR3 has 13 amino acids. The V end lost 4 bases, the J end lost 0 bases, and 9 bases lay between the germline ends. Germline loops: CDR1 SQVTM, CDR2 ANQGSEA. Assay: immunoSEQ multiplex PCR; the TCRdb copy retains only in-frame clones and omits some. The table lists some 35,000 clones, approximately 93% of them singletons. V is TRBV29-1 and J is TRBJ1-1, with D tentatively TRBD1 (5 bases). The material sequenced was unstimulated CD4+ T cells sorted from spleen or lymph node cells, taken before transplant. The sequence was obtained from a human donor who was the organ donor for an intestinal transplant. CDR3 DNA sequence: TGCAGCGTTGCCAGACAGTTGAACACTGAAGCTTTCTTT. It yields the protein CSVARQLNTEAFF.